One and the same sample provided the 5 T cell receptor beta chains below, sequenced in a study of T cells after posttransplantation cyclophosphamide. Using immunoSEQ multiplex PCR, the repertoire was profiled, and TCRdb retains in-frame clones only, with some absent. The repertoire holds some 2,200 clones, over 55% seen once, with more than 6.5% in the top ten. Treatment was busulfan-fludarabine conditioning, a marrow graft, and cyclophosphamide on days +3 and +4. The sequencing used PBMCs, collected 34 to 35 days after a stem cell transplant with posttransplant cyclophosphamide. These receptors all come from a male patient aged 50 to 59 who received an allogeneic stem cell transplant from a related donor and was CMV-positive. Some T cells may be supplied by the graft donor.

The chain links TRBV11-2 to TRBJ2-7; the match to TRBD1 covers 7 bases. The CDR3 is 14 amino acids. The V segment lost 1 base and the J segment 2 bases; nucleotides outside the gene matches: 2. Germline-derived CDR1 and CDR2 are SGHAT and FQNNGV. CDR3 residues: CASSLGGQAYEQYF. The DNA for the CDR3 is TGTGCCAGCAGCTTAGGCGGACAGGCCTACGAGCAGTACTTC.

This sequence joins TRBV15 and TRBJ2-5; 7 nucleotides agree with TRBD1. Trimming removed 3 bases from V and 5 bases from J; junction bases left unmatched: 9. The CDR3 has 15 residues. In germline, CDR1 is LNHNV, CDR2 YYDKDF (reference sequence). The CDR3 reads CATSSGRGRGETQYF. The CDR3 nucleotides are TGTGCCACCAGCAGTGGCAGGGGGAGAGGGGAGACCCAGTACTTC.

This chain connects TRBV15 to TRBJ2-1; D is possibly TRBD1 (5 bases). This CDR3 region has 13 residues. Germline V lookup: CDR1 LNHNV, CDR2 YYDKDF (reference sequence). V lost 0 bases and J lost 7, with 7 bases in between. The DNA of the CDR3 is TGTGCCACCAGCAGAGACAGGGCGAATGAGCAGTTCTTC. Protein: CATSRDRANEQFF.

The V call is TRBV7-9, the J call TRBJ1-6, with D unresolved. The length of the CDR3 is 13 residues. The V gene lost 3 bases and the J gene lost 6 bases, with 6 bases spanning the gap. The germline gives CDR1 SEHNR, CDR2 FQNEAQ (reference sequence). The CDR3 region is CASSLGSNSPLHF. CDR3 coding DNA: TGTGCCAGCAGCTTGGGGAGTAATTCACCCCTCCACTTT.

This chain joins TRBV5-1 and TRBJ2-2; no firm D call. The CDR3 sequence is 12 residues long. The germline CDR1 and CDR2 sequences are SGHRS and YFSETQ. The V end lost 2 bases, the J end lost 8 bases, and 7 bases lay between the germline ends. The CDR3 reads CASSFLVGELFF. As DNA, the CDR3 is TGCGCCAGCAGCTTTCTAGTTGGGGAGCTGTTTTTT.